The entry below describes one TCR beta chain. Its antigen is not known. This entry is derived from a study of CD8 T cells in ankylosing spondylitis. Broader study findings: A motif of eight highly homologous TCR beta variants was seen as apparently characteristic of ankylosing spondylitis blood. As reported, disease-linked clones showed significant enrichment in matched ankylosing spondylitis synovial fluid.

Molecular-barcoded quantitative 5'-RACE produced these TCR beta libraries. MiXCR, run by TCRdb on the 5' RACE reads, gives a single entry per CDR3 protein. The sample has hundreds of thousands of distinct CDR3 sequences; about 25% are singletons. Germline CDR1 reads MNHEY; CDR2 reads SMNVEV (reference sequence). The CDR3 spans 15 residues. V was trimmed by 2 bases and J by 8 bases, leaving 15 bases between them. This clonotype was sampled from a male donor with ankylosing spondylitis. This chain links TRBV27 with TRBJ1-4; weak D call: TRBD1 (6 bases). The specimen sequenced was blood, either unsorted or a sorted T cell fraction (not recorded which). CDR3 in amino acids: CASSLLEGGREKLFF. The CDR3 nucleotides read TGTGCCAGCAGTTTACTCGAGGGGGGGCGAGAAAAACTGTTTTTT. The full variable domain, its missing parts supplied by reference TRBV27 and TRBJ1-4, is EAQVTQNPRYLITVTGKKLTVTCSQNMNHEYMSWYRQDPGLGLRQIYYSMNVEVTDKGDVPEGYKVSRKEKRNFPLILESPSPNQTSLYFCASSLLEGGREKLFFGSGTQLSVL.